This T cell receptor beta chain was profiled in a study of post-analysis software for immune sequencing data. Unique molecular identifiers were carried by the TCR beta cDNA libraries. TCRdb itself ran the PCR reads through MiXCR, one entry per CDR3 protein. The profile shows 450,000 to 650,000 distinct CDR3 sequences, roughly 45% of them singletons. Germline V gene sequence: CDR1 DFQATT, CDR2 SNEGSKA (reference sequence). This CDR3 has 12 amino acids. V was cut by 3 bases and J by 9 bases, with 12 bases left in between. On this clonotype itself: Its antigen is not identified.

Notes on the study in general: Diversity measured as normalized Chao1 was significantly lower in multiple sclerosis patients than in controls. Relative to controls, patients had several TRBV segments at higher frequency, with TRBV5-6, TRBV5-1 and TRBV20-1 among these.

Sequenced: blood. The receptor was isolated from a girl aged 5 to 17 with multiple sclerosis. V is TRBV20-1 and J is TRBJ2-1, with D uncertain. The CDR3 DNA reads TGCAGTGCTAGTTTTCTAGACGCTGAGCAGTTCTTC. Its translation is CSASFLDAEQFF.